This T cell receptor beta chain was documented in a study of T-cell reconstitution after alpha-beta-depleted transplantation in children. Preparation of the TCRbeta library used unique molecular identifiers. MiXCR, applied by TCRdb to the PCR reads, yields one record per CDR3 protein. The sample carries some 500,000 distinct CDR3 sequences, roughly 18% recorded once. Germline loops: CDR1 SGHTA, CDR2 FQGTGA. The trim removed 4 bases at V and 6 bases at J, leaving 2 bases unmatched. The CDR3 consists of 13 residues. The sample holds many counts of this clonotype. V is TRBV7-3 and J is TRBJ2-2; 7 nucleotides align to TRBD2. This sequence originates from a human donor who donated a stem cell graft to a child with acute lymphoblastic leukemia. Source: PBMCs from the stem cell graft donor, taken from the stem cell graft. CDR3 sequence: CASSSGLAGELFF. CDR3 DNA sequence: TGTGCCAGCAGCTCTGGACTAGCCGGGGAGCTGTTTTTT.